The 19 T cell receptor beta chains below all came from one sample that was sequenced in a study of PD-L1 blockade in urothelial cancer. Time point of the sample: pretreatment peripheral blood. The assay was immunoSEQ multiplex PCR, and TCRdb's table has in-frame clones only and misses some. The data show about 38,000 clones, around four fifths seen once. The sequencing used PBMCs, collected around atezolizumab (anti-PD-L1) treatment. Receptors originate from an elderly man with urothelial cancer.

J is TRBJ2-5 and V is TRBV7-6; 13 nucleotides align to TRBD2. CDR3 length equals 18 residues. V gave up 4 bases and J gave up 5 bases; unmatched junction bases: 13. Looked up from germline, CDR1 is SGHVS and CDR2 is FNYEAQ. CDR3 sequence (DNA): TGTGCCAGCAGCTCTCTGGGAACTACTAGCGGGAGGGGGGAGACCCAGTACTTC. Protein product: CASSSLGTTSGRGETQYF.

The J gene is TRBJ2-2, the V gene TRBV9; TRBD1 aligns across 11 bases. The V segment lost 3 bases and the J segment 5 bases; nucleotides outside the gene matches: 6. CDR1 is SGDLS and CDR2 is YYNGEE in the germline V gene. The length of the CDR3 is 16 residues. DNA of the CDR3: TGTGCCAGCAGCGGCCGGACAGGGGGCTTTACCGGGGAGCTGTTTTTT. It translates to CASSGRTGGFTGELFF.

The chain carries TRBV5-1 and TRBJ2-7; weak D call: TRBD1 (5 bases). Germline V lookup: CDR1 SGHRS, CDR2 YFSETQ. The CDR3 runs to 14 residues. V shed 0 bases and J shed 5 bases, with 12 bases lying between them. CDR3 DNA: TGCGCCAGCAGCTTGGGGGCCAGGGAAAACGAGCAGTACTTC. The encoded protein is CASSLGARENEQYF.

The rearrangement uses TRBV18 and TRBJ1-2; 7 bases are shared with TRBD1. Trimming took 6 bases from V and 2 from J; bases not matched to a gene: 3. The CDR3 runs 13 residues. Per the germline V gene, CDR1 is KGHSH and CDR2 is LQKENI. The CDR3 is CASSPDRNYGYTF. The DNA of the CDR3 is TGTGCCAGCTCCCCGGACAGGAACTATGGCTACACCTTC. Drawing the rest from reference TRBV18 and TRBJ1-2, the complete variable domain is NAGVMQNPRHLVRRRGQEARLRCSPMKGHSHVYWYRQLPEEGLKFMVYLQKENIIDESGMPKERFSAEFPKEGPSILRIQQVVRGDSAAYFCASSPDRNYGYTFGSGTRLTVV.

V is TRBV6-5 and J is TRBJ2-5; perhaps TRBD2 as D (6 bases). Looked up from germline, CDR1 is MNHEY and CDR2 is SVGAGI. This CDR3 spans 15 amino acids. Between the trimmed V and J ends, which lost 3 bases and 2 bases, there was a span of 13 bases. The CDR3 protein is CASSYGPGRQETQYF. CDR3 DNA sequence: TGTGCCAGCAGTTATGGCCCGGGGAGGCAAGAGACCCAGTACTTC.

The rearrangement joins TRBV30 to TRBJ2-2; D is uncertain. CDR1 is GTSNPN and CDR2 is SVGIG in the germline V gene (reference sequence). With 0 bases removed from V and 1 base from J, the gap between germline ends came to 6 bases. CDR3 size: 14 residues. CDR3 nucleotide sequence: TGTGCCTGGAGTGTAAACAGGAACACCGGGGAGCTGTTTTTT. Its translation: CAWSVNRNTGELFF.

This chain uses TRBV18 with TRBJ2-1; 8 positions match TRBD2. The V segment lost 0 bases and the J segment 5 bases; nucleotides outside the gene matches: 3. This CDR3 has 15 residues. Germline-derived CDR1 and CDR2 are KGHSH and LQKENI. CDR3 residues: CASSPPSGINNEQFF. CDR3 in DNA: TGTGCCAGCTCACCACCTAGCGGGATAAACAATGAGCAGTTCTTC.

As DNA, the CDR3 is TGCGCCAGCAGCCAAGACCACAGGGGGCGCACCTACAATGAGCAGTTCTTC. Encoded protein: CASSQDHRGRTYNEQFF. V gene TRBV4-1 combines with J gene TRBJ2-1, with 9 bases lining up with TRBD1. The CDR3 totals 17 residues. Germline CDR1 MGHRA, CDR2 YSYEKL. V lost 0 bases, J lost 2 bases, and 5 bases stayed unmatched.

The chain is built from TRBV12-5 and TRBJ2-2; TRBD2 matches 9 bases. J lost 6 bases, V lost 1 base, and 18 bases had no gene match. This CDR3 contains 20 residues. The germline gives CDR1 LGHNT, CDR2 FRNRAP. The CDR3 protein is CASGLGSFRRASGKPGELFF. The CDR3 coding sequence is TGTGCTAGTGGTTTGGGGTCATTTCGTCGGGCTAGCGGGAAACCCGGGGAGCTGTTTTTT. Filled out from reference TRBV12-5 and TRBJ2-2, the complete variable domain reads DARVTQTPRHKVTEMGQEVTMRCQPILGHNTVFWYRQTMMQGLELLAYFRNRAPLDDSGMPKDRFSAEMPDATLATLKIQPSEPRDSAVYFCASGLGSFRRASGKPGELFFGEGSRLTVL.

The rearrangement uses TRBV4-1 and TRBJ1-6; maybe TRBD1 (6 bases). Between the trimmed V and J ends, which lost 0 bases and 13 bases, there was a span of 16 bases. Per germline, CDR1 MGHRA and CDR2 YSYEKL. This CDR3 region has 15 residues. The CDR3 DNA reads as TGCGCCAGCAGCCAAGATTATGCCCAGGGGCTTCCCCTCCACTTT. This gives the protein CASSQDYAQGLPLHF.

The CDR3 region is CAWSVDRGAEAFF. The CDR3 DNA is TGTGCCTGGAGTGTAGACAGGGGGGCTGAAGCTTTCTTT. The chain employs TRBV30 and TRBJ1-1; 9 nucleotides match TRBD1. V gave up 0 bases and J gave up 6 bases; unmatched junction bases: 2. Germline V CDR1 and CDR2: GTSNPN, SVGIG (reference sequence). CDR3 length: 13 amino acids.

V usage is TRBV28 and J usage is TRBJ2-7, with D possibly TRBD1 on 6 matching bases. CDR1 is MDHEN, CDR2 SYDVKM, per germline. The CDR3 is made up of 15 amino acids. Trimming took off 2 bases at V and 4 bases at J, with 15 bases between the two ends. CDR3 nucleotides: TGTGCCAGCAGTTTAACGGACAGAGGGTTTTACGAGCAGTACTTC. This sequence encodes CASSLTDRGFYEQYF.

The CDR3 sequence is CASSLAPTSNSYEQYF. In nucleotides, the CDR3 is TGTGCCAGCAGCTTGGCGCCAACTAGTAATTCCTACGAGCAGTACTTC. The chain uses TRBV5-5 and TRBJ2-7; the D gene is possibly TRBD2 (5 bases). CDR1 SGHKS and CDR2 YYEKEE come from the germline V gene (reference sequence). The CDR3 covers 16 residues. V was clipped by 0 bases and J by 1 base, with 14 bases between them.

The rearrangement uses TRBV5-1 and TRBJ2-3; 9 bases fit TRBD1. Germline CDR1 is SGHRS and CDR2 is YFSETQ. The CDR3 spans 16 residues. The V segment lost 4 bases and the J segment 4 bases; nucleotides outside the gene matches: 10. CDR3 region: CASSTRGTGMADTQYF. The CDR3 nucleotides are TGCGCCAGCAGCACCAGAGGGACAGGGATGGCAGATACGCAGTATTTT.

V and J are TRBV10-3 and TRBJ2-3; 9 bases map to TRBD2. V lost 1 base, J lost 8 bases, and 10 bases stayed unmatched. Germline CDR1 reads ENHRY; CDR2 reads SYGVKD. This CDR3 is built from 16 residues. The CDR3 loop is CAISEFSGSLESTQYF. The CDR3 DNA reads as TGTGCCATCAGTGAGTTTAGCGGGAGCCTCGAGAGTACGCAGTATTTT.

The V gene is TRBV5-1, the J gene TRBJ2-2, with 7 bases matching TRBD1. V shed 8 bases, J shed 5 bases, and the junction held 12 bases outside the gene matches. The CDR3 loop spans 15 amino acids. CDR1 and CDR2 from the germline V gene are SGHRS and YFSETQ. In nucleotides, the CDR3 is TGCGCCAGACATCTCGGTGCCAGGGGGACCGGGGAGCTGTTTTTT. Protein sequence: CARHLGARGTGELFF.

The chain couples TRBV30 to TRBJ1-1; 8 bases agree with TRBD1. V was clipped by 4 bases and J by 3 bases; unmatched bases: 16. Germline assignment: CDR1 GTSNPN and CDR2 SVGIG (reference sequence). The CDR3 totals 17 residues. The CDR3, as DNA: TGTGCCTGGATTGGGCAGCGGACAGGGATTATAGACACTGAAGCTTTCTTT. It is translated as CAWIGQRTGIIDTEAFF.

The chain is built from TRBV7-2 and TRBJ1-2; D is ambiguous. Germline CDR1 reads SGHTA; CDR2 reads FQGNSA. Deletions cut 5 bases from V and 2 bases from J, with 21 bases between. This CDR3 contains 17 residues. CDR3 protein: CASSPRSGPQGNYGYTF. The CDR3 coding sequence is TGTGCCAGCAGCCCCCGGAGCGGACCTCAAGGAAACTATGGCTACACCTTC.

The rearrangement links TRBV5-4 to TRBJ2-2; D gene unclear. V dropped 1 base and J dropped 0 bases, with 7 bases sitting between them. Germline V gene lookup returns CDR1 SGHNT and CDR2 YYREEE (reference sequence). This CDR3 region has 15 residues. The CDR3 bases are TGTGCCAGCAGCTTGACTGCCTCGAACACCGGGGAGCTGTTTTTT. It encodes CASSLTASNTGELFF.